This T cell receptor beta chain was documented in a study of blood T cell repertoires in COVID-19. Study in general: Samples taken during acute and convalescent COVID-19 were collected in the United States, Italy and Spain. Nucleic acid was either cDNA or gDNA, and it came from T cells, B-cell-depleted T cells, or PBMCs.

As processed by the authors: Reference gene primer amplification yielded estimated nucleated cell counts. Only in-frame clones appear in the TCRdb table, and some are missing; sequencing was by immunoSEQ multiplex PCR. V and J calls and clone size follow that table, whereas D and trimming were derived from the DNA. This sample has approximately 170,000 clones, with about 81% found just once. The CDR3 contains 16 residues. Trimming cost V 6 bases and J 5 bases; bases outside gene matches: 12. CDR1 is SNHLY, CDR2 FYNNEI, per germline. V gene TRBV2 combines with J gene TRBJ2-2, with 7 bases that match TRBD2. This clonotype was obtained from a human donor in a cohort sampled during active COVID-19. The sample taken for sequencing was peripheral blood. CDR3 in amino acids: CASSTPVTSRTGELFF. The DNA of the CDR3 is TGTGCCAGCAGCACCCCGGTGACTAGCAGAACCGGGGAGCTGTTTTTT.